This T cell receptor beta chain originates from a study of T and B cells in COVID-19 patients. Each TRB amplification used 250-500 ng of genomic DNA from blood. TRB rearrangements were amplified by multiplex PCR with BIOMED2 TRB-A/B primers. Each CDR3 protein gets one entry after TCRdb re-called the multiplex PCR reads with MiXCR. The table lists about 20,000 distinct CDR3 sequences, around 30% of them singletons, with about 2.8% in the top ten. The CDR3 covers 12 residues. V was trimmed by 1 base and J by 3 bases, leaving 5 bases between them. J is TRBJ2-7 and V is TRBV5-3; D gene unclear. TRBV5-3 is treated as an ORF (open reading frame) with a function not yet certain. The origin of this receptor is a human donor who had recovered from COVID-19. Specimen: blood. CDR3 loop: CARSLKVYEQYF. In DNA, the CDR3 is TGTGCCAGAAGCTTGAAGGTCTACGAGCAGTACTTC.